This T cell receptor beta chain was sequenced in a study of identical twins. Study-wide findings and caveats: Recombination models fit unrelated individuals' TCR alpha sharing but underestimated twins'. With beta out-of-frame sequences, excess sharing by twins was weaker.

TCRdb reprocessed the 5' RACE reads with MiXCR, giving one entry per CDR3 protein. The sample lists more than 400,000 distinct CDR3 sequences; roughly 15% were seen once. On this clonotype: Its antigen is as yet unknown.

These same data were also listed under a study on yellow fever vaccine responses in identical twins.

The sequencing sample was made of CD4+ T cells sorted from blood. This TCR came from a woman between 18 and 29 years old in good health.

For the CDR3, the DNA is TGCAGTGCTAGGAGGGAGTACGCGAACACCGGGGAGCTGTTTTTT. Its translation: CSARREYANTGELFF. V and J are TRBV20-1 and TRBJ2-2; D may be TRBD2 (5 bases). CDR3 length: 15 amino acids. Germline CDR1 and CDR2: DFQATT and SNEGSKA (reference sequence). With 3 bases removed from V and 0 bases from J, the gap between germline ends came to 11 bases.